The rows below give T cell receptor beta chains drawn from one sample of a study of blood T cells in healthy people across ages. In TCRdb, the 5' RACE reads were re-called with MiXCR into one record per CDR3 protein. The sample consists of about 1.6 million distinct CDR3 sequences, 34% of them appearing once. Sequencing was carried out using blood. The receptors derive from a woman aged 25 to 39 in good health. Each CDR3 is given with its conserved first and last residue. Fields, in order: J gene, D gene, V gene, clone size, CDR3 DNA, CDR3 protein. The D gene is left open where the match is weak. Size is omitted from some rows. Given values are once, few, many or a class for expanded clones.

>TRBJ2-7|TRBD1|TRBV2|.
TGTGCCAGCAGTGAATTCAGGACAGGAGAGCAGTACTTC
CASSEFRTGEQYF
>TRBJ2-2|.|TRBV2|.
TGTGCCAGCAGGATCTATACCGGGGAGCTGTTTTTT
CASRIYTGELFF
>TRBJ1-4|TRBD1|TRBV6-6|.
TGTGCCAGCAGGAGCACAGGGGGTAATGAAAAACTGTTTTTT
CASRSTGGNEKLFF
>TRBJ1-2|TRBD1|TRBV20-1|.
TGCAGTGCTAGAGACTCTCGACAGGGGAGTATTGGCTACACCTTC
CSARDSRQGSIGYTF
>TRBJ2-1|.|TRBV9|.
TGTGCCAGCAGCCCCCCCGGGCGGGGACTTTCCTACAATGAGCAGTTCTTC
CASSPPGRGLSYNEQFF
>TRBJ2-3|.|TRBV4-2|.
TGTGCCAGCAGCCAAGATTTTAGAGAAAGAGATACGCAGTATTTT
CASSQDFRERDTQYF
>TRBJ1-2|.|TRBV20-1|.
TGCAGTGCTAGAGCGATGGGGGGCGCAAGGAACTATGGCTACACCTTC
CSARAMGGARNYGYTF
>TRBJ2-3|TRBD2|TRBV6-5|few
TGTGCCAGCAGTTATGGACTAGCGATGAGCACAGATACGCAGTATTTT
CASSYGLAMSTDTQYF
>TRBJ2-7|TRBD1|TRBV20-1|.
TGCAGTGTGACCCGGGACAGGGGTCCCGAGCAGTACTTC
CSVTRDRGPEQYF
>TRBJ2-5|.|TRBV20-1|.
TGCAGTGCCACCCCAGGGGGGGAAGGCGAGACCCAGTACTTC
CSATPGGEGETQYF
>TRBJ1-2|.|TRBV12-3/TRBV12-4|few
TGTGCCAGCAGTTTAGATGTCGGGACCGCTGACGGCTACACCTTC
CASSLDVGTADGYTF
>TRBJ2-1|TRBD2|TRBV9|few
TGTGCCAGCAGCGCTCGGCCTACTAGCGGGGGGTACTCCGGACCAGGAGAGCAGTTCTTC
CASSARPTSGGYSGPGEQFF
>TRBJ2-3|TRBD2|TRBV4-2|.
TGTGCCAGCAGCCAACTAGCGGGAGAGACAGATACGCAGTATTTT
CASSQLAGETDTQYF
>TRBJ1-6|TRBD1|TRBV12-3/TRBV12-4|.
TGTGCCAGCAGTTTAGCGCGACAGGGCTATAATTCACCCCTCCACTTT
CASSLARQGYNSPLHF
>TRBJ1-1|TRBD1|TRBV7-8|few
TGTGCCAGCAGCTCACGGGGACAGGGGGCCGCTGAAGCTTTCTTT
CASSSRGQGAAEAFF
>TRBJ1-6|.|TRBV12-3/TRBV12-4|.
TGTGCCAGCAGCCCCGAGGTTAAAGGGGCGGACAATTCACCCCTCCACTTT
CASSPEVKGADNSPLHF
>TRBJ2-7|.|TRBV29-1|.
TGCAGCGCGGGGGTAGAACTAGCATCCGAGCAGTACTTC
CSAGVELASEQYF
>TRBJ2-1|TRBD2|TRBV5-1|few
TGCGCCAGCAGCTTGACTAGCGGGGACCTCAATGAGCAGTTCTTC
CASSLTSGDLNEQFF
>TRBJ2-3|TRBD2|TRBV7-3|few
TGTGCCAGCAGCTTAAGAGCGGGGGGGCTTGGAGATACGCAGTATTTT
CASSLRAGGLGDTQYF
>TRBJ2-7|TRBD2|TRBV4-2|many
TGTGCCAGCAGCCAAGATCGGCGGGGGGTGTCGGAGCAGTACTTC
CASSQDRRGVSEQYF
>TRBJ2-3|TRBD2|TRBV12-3/TRBV12-4|.
TGTGCCAGCAGCCCGTCCCGTCGACTAGCGGAGAGGGCGGATACGCAGTATTTT
CASSPSRRLAERADTQYF
>TRBJ2-1|TRBD1|TRBV6-6|few
TGTGCCAGCATGTTAAGGGGGCCAACCTACAATGAGCAGTTCTTC
CASMLRGPTYNEQFF
>TRBJ2-5|.|TRBV3-1|once
TGTGCCAGCAGCCAAGATCAGGCCGGTGTCCAAGAGACCCGGTACTTC
CASSQDQAGVQETRYF
>TRBJ2-5|TRBD1|TRBV6-7|.
TGTGCCAGCAGTAAACTAACCCGGACAGGGGAAGAGACCCAGTACTTC
CASSKLTRTGEETQYF
>TRBJ1-5|.|TRBV4-2|.
TGTGCCAGCAGCCTAGATCAGGGACGGATCGATCAGCCCCAGCATTTT
CASSLDQGRIDQPQHF
>TRBJ1-4|TRBD1|TRBV27|once
TGTGCCAGCAGTCCGGGGACAGCGGGAAATGAAAAACTGTTTTTT
CASSPGTAGNEKLFF
>TRBJ2-7|TRBD2|TRBV4-1|few
TGCGCCAGCAGCCCGAGCCCGGGACTAGCGGGGGGGACAGACGAGCAGTACTTC
CASSPSPGLAGGTDEQYF
>TRBJ2-3|.|TRBV9|few
TGTGCCAGCAGCCCACGCGGGGGCCCCGGCCAATTCACAGATACGCAGTATTTT
CASSPRGGPGQFTDTQYF
>TRBJ2-1|TRBD1|TRBV7-9|.
TGTGCCAGCAGCTTAGAGACAGGGATAAACAATGAGCAGTTCTTC
CASSLETGINNEQFF
>TRBJ2-7|TRBD2|TRBV6-5|once
TGTGCCAGCTGGGGATCCACAGCGGGAGGGTTTGAGCAGTACTTC
CASWGSTAGGFEQYF
>TRBJ2-1|TRBD2|TRBV11-2|few
TGTGCCAGCAGCGGACGTCTAGCGGGCCTGGTCAATGAGCAGTTCTTC
CASSGRLAGLVNEQFF
>TRBJ2-1|TRBD2|TRBV7-9|once
TGTGCCAGCAGTTCAGCCACTAGCGGGAGAAACAATGAGCAGTTCTTC
CASSSATSGRNNEQFF
>TRBJ2-3|.|TRBV20-1|.
TGCAGTGCTAGAGAGAGGGGGGTTGGCACAGATACGCAGTATTTT
CSARERGVGTDTQYF
>TRBJ2-3|TRBD2|TRBV12-3/TRBV12-4|.
TGTGCCAGCACCCGACTAGCGGGGTATACAGATACGCAGTATTTT
CASTRLAGYTDTQYF
>TRBJ2-1|TRBD1|TRBV15|.
TGTGCCACCAGCGTAACTTCGGGACAGGAGGAAATCGGCTACTACAATGAGCAGTTCTTC
CATSVTSGQEEIGYYNEQFF
>TRBJ2-7|TRBD1|TRBV29-1|once
TGCAGCGTTGAGGGGACCGGACAGGGACTCCAAAGGGAGCAGTACTTC
CSVEGTGQGLQREQYF
>TRBJ2-3|TRBD2|TRBV4-1|.
TGCGCCAGCAGCCAAGAGTGGCTAGCGGGAGCCCATACAGATACGCAGTATTTT
CASSQEWLAGAHTDTQYF
>TRBJ2-4|TRBD1|TRBV25-1|.
TGTGCCAGCAGTGAACCCGGACAGGGCACATCCAAAAACATTCAGTACTTC
CASSEPGQGTSKNIQYF
>TRBJ1-2|.|TRBV9|few
TGTGCCAGCAGCGGACAGGAGAGGGGCTATGGCTACACCTTC
CASSGQERGYGYTF
>TRBJ1-2|.|TRBV4-1|.
TGCGCCAGCAGCCAAGGTCCGAGACAGTCTAACTATGGCTACACCTTC
CASSQGPRQSNYGYTF
>TRBJ2-5|TRBD2|TRBV3-1|.
TGTGCCAGCCTGAGACTAGCGGGGGGTGGACCGCAAGAGACCCAGTACTTC
CASLRLAGGGPQETQYF
>TRBJ1-5|.|TRBV20-1|few
TGCAGTGCTAGAGACCGAGTAATTCAGCCCCAGCATTTT
CSARDRVIQPQHF
>TRBJ2-3|TRBD1|TRBV28|.
TGTGCCAGCAGTTTGACCGGGACAGGTTACACAGATACGCAGTATTTT
CASSLTGTGYTDTQYF
>TRBJ1-1|TRBD1|TRBV7-3|.
TGTGCCAGCAGCTCGATGACAGGGGGAACAATACTGGGCATGAACACTGAAGCTTTCTTT
CASSSMTGGTILGMNTEAFF
>TRBJ2-3|.|TRBV20-1|.
TGCAGTGCTAGAGATTTGTCCAGGGAGACAGATACGCAGTATTTT
CSARDLSRETDTQYF